This T cell receptor beta chain was sequenced during a study of blood T cell repertoires in COVID-19. Overall study: The cDNA or gDNA used as material had been derived from T cells, B-cell-depleted T cells, or PBMCs.

After removal of 8 bases from V and 6 bases from J, the junction contained 13 bases not matched to a gene. The CDR3 runs 15 residues. Looked up from germline, CDR1 is SNHLY and CDR2 is FYNNEI. The assay was immunoSEQ multiplex PCR, and TCRdb's table has in-frame clones only and misses some. The sample holds some 340,000 clones, 90% seen once. The cohort comprised adults aged about 18 to 90 years residing in under 30 US areas. Before they entered the study, exposed participants had met a COVID-19 case within 2 weeks. This sequence was found in a woman in her 30s who had been exposed to COVID-19. The specimen was PBMCs or T cells enriched from blood (not recorded which). This chain joins TRBV2 and TRBJ1-5, with 7 bases that match TRBD1. Here the CDR3 DNA reads TGTGCCAGCCGGTCCTCCGACAGGGTACTTCAGCCCCAGCATTTT. This encodes CASRSSDRVLQPQHF.